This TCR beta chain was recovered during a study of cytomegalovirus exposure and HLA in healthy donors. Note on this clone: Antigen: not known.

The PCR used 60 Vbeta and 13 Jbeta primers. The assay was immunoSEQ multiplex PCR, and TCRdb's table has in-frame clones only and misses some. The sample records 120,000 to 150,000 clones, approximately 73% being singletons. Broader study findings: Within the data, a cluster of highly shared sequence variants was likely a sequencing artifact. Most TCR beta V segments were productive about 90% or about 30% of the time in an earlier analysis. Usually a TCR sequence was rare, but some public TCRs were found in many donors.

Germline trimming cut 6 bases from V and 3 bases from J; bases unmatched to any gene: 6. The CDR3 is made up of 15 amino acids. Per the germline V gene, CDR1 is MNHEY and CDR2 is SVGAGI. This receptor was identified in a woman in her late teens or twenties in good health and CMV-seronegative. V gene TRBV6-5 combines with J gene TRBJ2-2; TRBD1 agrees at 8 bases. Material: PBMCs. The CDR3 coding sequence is TGTGCCAGCAGACCCCGGGACAGGCACACCGGGGAGCTGTTTTTT. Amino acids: CASRPRDRHTGELFF.